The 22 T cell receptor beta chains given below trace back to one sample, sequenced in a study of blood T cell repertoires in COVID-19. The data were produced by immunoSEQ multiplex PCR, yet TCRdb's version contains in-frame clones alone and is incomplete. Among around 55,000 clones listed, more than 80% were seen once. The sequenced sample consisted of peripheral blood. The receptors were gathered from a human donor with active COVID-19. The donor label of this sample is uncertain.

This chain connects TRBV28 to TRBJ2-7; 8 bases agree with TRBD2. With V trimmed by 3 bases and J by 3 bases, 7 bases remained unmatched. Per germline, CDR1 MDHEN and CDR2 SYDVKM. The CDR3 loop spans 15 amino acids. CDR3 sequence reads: CASSFYPGGVYEQYF. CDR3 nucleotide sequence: TGTGCCAGCAGTTTCTACCCGGGAGGGGTCTACGAGCAGTACTTC.

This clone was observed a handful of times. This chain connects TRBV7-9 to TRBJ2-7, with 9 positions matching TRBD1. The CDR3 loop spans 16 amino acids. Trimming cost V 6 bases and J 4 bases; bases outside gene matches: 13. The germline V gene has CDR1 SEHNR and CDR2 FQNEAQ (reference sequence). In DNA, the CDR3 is TGTGCCAGCAGTTATTCCGGGACAGGGAAGGCTTACGAGCAGTACTTC. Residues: CASSYSGTGKAYEQYF.

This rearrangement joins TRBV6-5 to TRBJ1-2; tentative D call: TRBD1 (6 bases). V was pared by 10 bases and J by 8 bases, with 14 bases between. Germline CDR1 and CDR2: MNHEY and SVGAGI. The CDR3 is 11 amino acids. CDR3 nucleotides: TGTGCCATTTCGACAGGAAAAGGCTACACCTTC. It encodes CAISTGKGYTF.

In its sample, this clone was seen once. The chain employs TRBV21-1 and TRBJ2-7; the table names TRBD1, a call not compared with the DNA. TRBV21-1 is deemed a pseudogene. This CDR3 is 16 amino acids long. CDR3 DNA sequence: TGTGCCAGCAGCCTCCGACGCGGGGACAGGCAATACGAGCAGTACGTC. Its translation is CASSLRRGDRQYEQYV.

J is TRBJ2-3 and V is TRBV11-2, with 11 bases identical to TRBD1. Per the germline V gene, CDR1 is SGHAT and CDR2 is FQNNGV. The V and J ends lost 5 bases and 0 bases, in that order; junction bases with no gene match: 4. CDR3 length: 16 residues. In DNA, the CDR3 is TGTGCCAGCAGCAACGGACAGGGGGCTAGCACAGATACGCAGTATTTT. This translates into CASSNGQGASTDTQYF.

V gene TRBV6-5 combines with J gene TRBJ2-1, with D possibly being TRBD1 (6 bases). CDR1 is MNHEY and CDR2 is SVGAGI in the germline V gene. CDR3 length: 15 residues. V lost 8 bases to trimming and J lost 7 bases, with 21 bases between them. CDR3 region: CASRPPGTIINEQFF. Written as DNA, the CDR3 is TGTGCCAGCCGACCCCCCGGGACAATTATAAATGAGCAGTTCTTC.

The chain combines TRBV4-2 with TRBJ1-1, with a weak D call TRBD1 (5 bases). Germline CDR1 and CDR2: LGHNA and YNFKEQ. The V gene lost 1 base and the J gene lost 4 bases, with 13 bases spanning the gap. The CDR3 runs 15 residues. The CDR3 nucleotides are TGTGCCAGCAGCCAAGCCCTACGGGGGACCACTGAAGCTTTCTTT. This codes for CASSQALRGTTEAFF.

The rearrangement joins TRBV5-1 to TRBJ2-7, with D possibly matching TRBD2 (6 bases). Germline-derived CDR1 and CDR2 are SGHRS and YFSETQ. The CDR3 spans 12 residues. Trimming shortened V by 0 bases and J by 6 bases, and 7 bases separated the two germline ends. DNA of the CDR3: TGCGCCAGCAGCTTGGAGGGAGGCGAGCAGTACTTC. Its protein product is CASSLEGGEQYF.

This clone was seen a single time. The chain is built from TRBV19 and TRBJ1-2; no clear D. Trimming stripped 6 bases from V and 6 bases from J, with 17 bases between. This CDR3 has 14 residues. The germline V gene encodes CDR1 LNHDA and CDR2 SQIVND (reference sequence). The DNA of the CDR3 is TGTGCCAGTAGGCCCTCTAGTGGGTTCCATGGCTACACCTTC. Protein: CASRPSSGFHGYTF.

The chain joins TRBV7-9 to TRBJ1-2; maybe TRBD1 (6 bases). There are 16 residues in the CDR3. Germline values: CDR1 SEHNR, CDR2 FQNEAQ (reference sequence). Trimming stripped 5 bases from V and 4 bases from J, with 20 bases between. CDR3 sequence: CASSATGTRTGYGYTF. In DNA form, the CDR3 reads TGTGCCAGCAGCGCCACCGGGACACGCACTGGCTATGGCTACACCTTC.

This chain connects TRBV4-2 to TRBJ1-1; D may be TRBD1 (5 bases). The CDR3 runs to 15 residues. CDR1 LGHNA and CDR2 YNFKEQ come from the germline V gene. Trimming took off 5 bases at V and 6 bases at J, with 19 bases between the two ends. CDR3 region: CASSDQISRESEAFF. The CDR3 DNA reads TGTGCCAGCAGCGATCAAATTAGCAGGGAATCTGAAGCTTTCTTT.

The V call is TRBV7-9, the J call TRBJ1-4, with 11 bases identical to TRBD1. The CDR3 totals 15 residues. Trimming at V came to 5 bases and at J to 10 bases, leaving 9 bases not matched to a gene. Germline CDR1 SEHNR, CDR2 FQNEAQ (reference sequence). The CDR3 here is CASSAPGTGGRKLFF. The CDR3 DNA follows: TGTGCCAGCAGCGCCCCCGGGACAGGGGGTAGAAAACTGTTTTTT.

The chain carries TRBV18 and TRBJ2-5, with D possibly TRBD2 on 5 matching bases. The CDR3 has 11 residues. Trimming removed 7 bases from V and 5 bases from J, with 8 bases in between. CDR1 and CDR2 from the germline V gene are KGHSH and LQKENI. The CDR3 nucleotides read TGTGCCAGCTATTCGGGGGAGACCCAGTACTTC. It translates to CASYSGETQYF.

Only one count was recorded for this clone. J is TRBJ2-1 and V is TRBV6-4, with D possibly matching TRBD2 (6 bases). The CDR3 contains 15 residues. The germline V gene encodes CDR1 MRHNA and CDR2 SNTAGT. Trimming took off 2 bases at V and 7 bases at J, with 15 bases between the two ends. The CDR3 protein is CASSDEGRGYNEQFF. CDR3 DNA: TGTGCCAGCAGTGACGAGGGCCGGGGGTATAATGAGCAGTTCTTC.

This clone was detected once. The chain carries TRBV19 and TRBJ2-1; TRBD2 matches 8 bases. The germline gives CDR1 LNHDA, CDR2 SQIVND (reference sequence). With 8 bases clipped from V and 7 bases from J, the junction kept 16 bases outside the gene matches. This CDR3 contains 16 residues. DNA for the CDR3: TGTGCCAGTGACGGGGGGGTGGCCCGTGGTTGGAATGAGCAGTTCTTC. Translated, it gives CASDGGVARGWNEQFF.

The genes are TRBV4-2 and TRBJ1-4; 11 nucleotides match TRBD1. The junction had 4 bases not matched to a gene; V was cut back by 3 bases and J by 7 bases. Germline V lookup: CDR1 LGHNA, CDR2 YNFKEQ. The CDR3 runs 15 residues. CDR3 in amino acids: CASSQWTGGREKLFF. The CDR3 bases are TGTGCCAGCAGCCAGTGGACAGGGGGCCGTGAAAAACTGTTTTTT.

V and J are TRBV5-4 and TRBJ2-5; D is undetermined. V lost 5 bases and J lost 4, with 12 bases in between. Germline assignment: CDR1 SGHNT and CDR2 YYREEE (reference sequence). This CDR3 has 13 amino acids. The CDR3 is CASRPSLLETQYF. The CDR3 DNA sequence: TGTGCCAGCAGGCCTAGTCTCCTAGAGACCCAGTACTTC.

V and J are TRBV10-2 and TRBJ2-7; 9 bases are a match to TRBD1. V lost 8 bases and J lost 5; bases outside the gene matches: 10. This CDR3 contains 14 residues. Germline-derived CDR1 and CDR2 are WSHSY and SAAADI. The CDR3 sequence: CASQGRQGDNEQYF. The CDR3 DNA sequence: TGCGCCAGCCAAGGCCGACAGGGGGACAACGAGCAGTACTTC.

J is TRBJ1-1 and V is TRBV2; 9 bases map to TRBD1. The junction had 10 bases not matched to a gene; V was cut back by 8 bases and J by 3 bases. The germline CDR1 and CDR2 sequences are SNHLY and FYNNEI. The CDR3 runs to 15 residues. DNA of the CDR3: TGTGCCAGCCGACGACAGGGGGGGTTGTACACTGAAGCTTTCTTT. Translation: CASRRQGGLYTEAFF.

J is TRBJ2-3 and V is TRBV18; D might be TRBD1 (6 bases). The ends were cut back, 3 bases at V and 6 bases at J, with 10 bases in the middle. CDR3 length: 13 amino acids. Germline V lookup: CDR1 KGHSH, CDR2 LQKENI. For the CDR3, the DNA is TGTGCCAGCTCACCCACAGGGATCGATACGCAGTATTTT. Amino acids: CASSPTGIDTQYF.

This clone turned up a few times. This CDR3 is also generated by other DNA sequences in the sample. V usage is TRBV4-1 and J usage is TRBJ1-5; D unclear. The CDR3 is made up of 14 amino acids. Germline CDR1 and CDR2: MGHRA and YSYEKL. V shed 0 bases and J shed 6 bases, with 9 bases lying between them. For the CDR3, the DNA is TGCGCCAGCAGCCAAGATAGTCGGGGTCAGCCCCAGCATTTT. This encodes CASSQDSRGQPQHF.

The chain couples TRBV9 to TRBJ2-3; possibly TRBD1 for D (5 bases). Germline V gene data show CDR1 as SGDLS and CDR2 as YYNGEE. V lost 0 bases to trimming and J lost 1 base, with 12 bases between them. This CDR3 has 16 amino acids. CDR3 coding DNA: TGTGCCAGCAGCGTAGAGGGTGGCAGGGGCACAGATACGCAGTATTTT. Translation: CASSVEGGRGTDTQYF.